This T cell receptor beta chain derives from a study of T-cell memory formation after mild COVID-19. Study as a whole: The study found TCR clusters largely donor specific. Study outcomes and limitations: Second-wave clones reaching peak frequency on day 37 lacked confirmed SARS-CoV-2 specificity.

Comment on this clonotype: What it binds is not known.

This CDR3 is 12 amino acids long. Germline CDR1 reads LGHNA; CDR2 reads YSLEER. Trimming stripped 0 bases from V and 4 bases from J, with 4 bases between. TCRdb reanalysed the 5' RACE reads using MiXCR and keeps one entry per CDR3 protein. The top ten clones hold around 12% of a sample with about 470,000 distinct CDR3 sequences, roughly 25% of them seen once. V gene TRBV4-3 combines with J gene TRBJ2-7, with unresolved D. The specimen was PBMCs or a T cell subset sorted from them (not recorded which). The clonotype originates from an adult woman who had mild COVID-19 (a few samples of this study predate the infection). Cell type and time point are not known. The CDR3 is CASSQEGYEQYF. DNA for the CDR3: TGCGCCAGCAGCCAAGAAGGTTACGAGCAGTACTTC.